Listed below are T cell receptor beta chains from one sample, sequenced in a study of T cell repertoires in aging, cancer and after chemotherapy. TCRdb re-called the multiplex PCR reads with MiXCR, one entry per CDR3 protein. This sample yields under 4,500 distinct CDR3 sequences, of which just under 40% are seen a single time; 3.6% belongs to the top ten. The sequencing sample was made of blood. The source is a human donor with a blood cancer. CDR3s include the opening cysteine and the closing phenylalanine or tryptophan.

V gene: TRBV5-1; J gene: TRBJ2-5; CDR3 protein: CASHPGAGSGETQYF
V gene: TRBV11-2; J gene: TRBJ2-3; CDR3 protein: CASSLDVAASTDTQYF
V gene: TRBV19; J gene: TRBJ2-3; CDR3 protein: CASRAGATDTQYF
V gene: TRBV6-5; J gene: TRBJ2-7; CDR3 protein: CASSYGLKGYEQYF
V gene: TRBV5-6; J gene: TRBJ1-2; CDR3 protein: CASSPREGRGYGYTF
V gene: TRBV7-9; J gene: TRBJ2-4; CDR3 protein: CASSQDFPAGGKNIQYF
V gene: TRBV5-1; J gene: TRBJ2-5; CDR3 protein: CASSSSVAQRQETQYF
V gene: TRBV19; J gene: TRBJ2-6; CDR3 protein: CASSILGGGPGAKVLTF
V gene: TRBV6-1; J gene: TRBJ1-1; CDR3 protein: CASRYRVGTEAFF
V gene: TRBV19; J gene: TRBJ2-4; CDR3 protein: CASRDGAKNIQYF
V gene: TRBV24-1; J gene: TRBJ2-3; CDR3 protein: CATSAQGLTDTQYF
V gene: TRBV19; J gene: TRBJ2-7; CDR3 protein: CASSMPPLAGGLKEQYF
V gene: TRBV29-1; J gene: TRBJ2-1; CDR3 protein: CSVSDRHNEQFF
V gene: TRBV12-3/TRBV12-4; J gene: TRBJ2-2; CDR3 protein: CASTPTGGVTTGELFF
V gene: TRBV30; J gene: TRBJ2-1; CDR3 protein: CADDPGAGEQFF
V gene: TRBV5-1; J gene: TRBJ2-1; CDR3 protein: CASRRWTSGDNEQFF
V gene: TRBV6-5; J gene: TRBJ2-7; CDR3 protein: CASRDLGGVSYEQYF